The following is a TCR beta chain sequence with its context. The antigen remains unidentified. The sample comes from a study of T cell responses to AZD1222 COVID-19 vaccine. Study information: Researchers grouped second doses given at about 4 or about 12 weeks into one pool. Study-level results: Distributed over spike, vaccine-associated CD4 TCRs predominated at 160-218 and 743-854. Mostly white British, mostly female donors; authors suggested clonal diversity may be underestimated. Once two AZD1222 doses were given, Spike-specific TCR breadth and depth went up.

This table comes from immunoSEQ multiplex PCR, and its TCRdb copy is limited to in-frame clones, with some not included. The table includes 100,000 to 150,000 clones, around 90% detected once. The V end was cut by 8 bases, the J end by 0 bases, with 12 bases between. CDR3 length: 14 residues. Germline CDR1 reads MGHDK; CDR2 reads SYGVNS. The chain links TRBV25-1 to TRBJ2-3, with D perhaps being TRBD1 or TRBD2 (5 bases each). The material was peripheral blood, obtained on day 0 of AZD1222 vaccination. The source of this sequence is an adult in good health. The CDR3 region has the DNA TGTGCCAGCGGACGACGGGACAGCACAGATACGCAGTATTTT. Residues: CASGRRDSTDTQYF.